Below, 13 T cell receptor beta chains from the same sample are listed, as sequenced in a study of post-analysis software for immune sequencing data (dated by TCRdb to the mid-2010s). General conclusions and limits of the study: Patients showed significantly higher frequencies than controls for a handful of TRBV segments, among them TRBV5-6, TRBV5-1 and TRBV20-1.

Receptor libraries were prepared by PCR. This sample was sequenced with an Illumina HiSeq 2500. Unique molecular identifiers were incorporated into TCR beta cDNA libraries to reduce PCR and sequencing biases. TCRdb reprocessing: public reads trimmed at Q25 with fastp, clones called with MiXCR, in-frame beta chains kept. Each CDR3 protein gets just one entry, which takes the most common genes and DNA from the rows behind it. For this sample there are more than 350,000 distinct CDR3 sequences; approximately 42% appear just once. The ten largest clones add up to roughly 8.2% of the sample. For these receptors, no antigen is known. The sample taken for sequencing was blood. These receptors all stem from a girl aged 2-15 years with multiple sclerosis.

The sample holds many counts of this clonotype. CDR3 nucleotide sequence: TGCAGCGTTGCAGGGTCGCCCTACAATGAGCAGTTCTTC. Amino acid sequence: CSVAGSPYNEQFF. The chain joins TRBV29-1 to TRBJ2-1; possible D gene TRBD1, 5 bases. This CDR3 is 13 amino acids long. Trimming shortened V by 4 bases and J by 2 bases, and 9 bases separated the two germline ends. Germline CDR1 reads SQVTM; CDR2 reads ANQGSEA.

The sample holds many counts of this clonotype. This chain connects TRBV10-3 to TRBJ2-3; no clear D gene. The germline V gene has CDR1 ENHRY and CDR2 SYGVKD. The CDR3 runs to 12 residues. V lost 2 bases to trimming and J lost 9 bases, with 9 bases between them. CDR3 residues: CAISEASRTQYF. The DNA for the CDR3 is TGTGCCATCAGTGAGGCCAGCCGCACGCAGTATTTT.

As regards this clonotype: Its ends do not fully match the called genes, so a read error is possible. CDR3 residues: CAGSRPFAGITNTQYF. The CDR3 DNA follows: TGCGCCGGCAGCCGCCCCTTCGCGGGAATAACAAATACGCAGTATTTT. The chain uses TRBV4-1 and TRBJ2-3; perhaps TRBD2 as D (6 bases). This CDR3 is built from 16 residues. Germline V gene lookup returns CDR1 MGHRA and CDR2 YSYEKL.

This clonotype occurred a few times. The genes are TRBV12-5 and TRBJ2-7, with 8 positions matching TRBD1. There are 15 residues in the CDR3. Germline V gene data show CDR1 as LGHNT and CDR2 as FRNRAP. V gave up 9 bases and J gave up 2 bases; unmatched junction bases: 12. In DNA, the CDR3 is TGTGCTAGCGTAAGGGTAGGACAGGGAGCCTACGAGCAGTACTTC. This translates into CASVRVGQGAYEQYF.

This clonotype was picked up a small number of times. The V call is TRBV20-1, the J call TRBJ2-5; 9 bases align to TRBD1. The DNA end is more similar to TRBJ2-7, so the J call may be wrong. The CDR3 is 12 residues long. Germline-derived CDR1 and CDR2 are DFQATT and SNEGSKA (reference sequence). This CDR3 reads CSARTGDSEQYF. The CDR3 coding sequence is TGCAGTGCAAGGACAGGGGATAGCGAGCAGTACTTC.

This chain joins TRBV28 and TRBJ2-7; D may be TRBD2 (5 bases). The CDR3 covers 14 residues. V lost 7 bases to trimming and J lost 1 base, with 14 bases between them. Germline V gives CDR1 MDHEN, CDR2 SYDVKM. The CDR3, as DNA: TGTGCCAGCATGGGTCCGGGATCATCCTACGAGCAGTACTTC. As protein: CASMGPGSSYEQYF. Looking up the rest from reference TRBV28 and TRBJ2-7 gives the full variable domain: DVKVTQSSRYLVKRTGEKVFLECVQDMDHENMFWYRQDPGLGLRLIYFSYDVKMKEKGDIPEGYSVSREKKERFSLILESASTNQTSMYLCASMGPGSSYEQYFGPGTRLTVT.

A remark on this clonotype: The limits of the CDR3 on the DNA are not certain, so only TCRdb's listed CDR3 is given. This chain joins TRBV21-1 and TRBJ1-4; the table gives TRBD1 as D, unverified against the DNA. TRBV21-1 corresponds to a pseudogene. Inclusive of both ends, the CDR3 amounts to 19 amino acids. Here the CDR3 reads CASISFAGGISRTNEKLFF.

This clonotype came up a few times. For the CDR3, the DNA is TGTGCCACGACGACTAGGTACTCCTACGAGCAGTACTTC. Residues: CATTTRYSYEQYF. The chain couples TRBV10-3 to TRBJ2-7, with D maybe TRBD2 (6 bases). The V end was cut by 10 bases, the J end by 0 bases, with 13 bases between. This CDR3 comprises 13 residues. Per germline, CDR1 ENHRY and CDR2 SYGVKD.

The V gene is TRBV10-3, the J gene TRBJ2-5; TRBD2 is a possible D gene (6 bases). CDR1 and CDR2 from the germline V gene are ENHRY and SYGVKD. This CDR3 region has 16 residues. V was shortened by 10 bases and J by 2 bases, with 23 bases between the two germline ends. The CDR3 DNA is TGTGCCACCGGGAGAGAAACTACAGCGGCACAAGAGACCCAGTACTTC. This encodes CATGRETTAAQETQYF.

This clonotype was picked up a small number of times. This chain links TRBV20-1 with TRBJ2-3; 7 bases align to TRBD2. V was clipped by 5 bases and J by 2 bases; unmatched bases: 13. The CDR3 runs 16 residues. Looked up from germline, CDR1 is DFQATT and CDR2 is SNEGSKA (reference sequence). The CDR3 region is CSAGSDSGLLTDTQYF. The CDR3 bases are TGCAGTGCTGGGTCGGATAGCGGGCTACTCACAGATACGCAGTATTTT.

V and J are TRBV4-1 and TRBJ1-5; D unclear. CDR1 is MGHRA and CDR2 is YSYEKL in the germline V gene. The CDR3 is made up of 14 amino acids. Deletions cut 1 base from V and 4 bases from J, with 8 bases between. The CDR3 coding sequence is TGCGCCAGCAGCCAAGTTGGTGGAAATCAGCCCCAGCATTTT. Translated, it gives CASSQVGGNQPQHF.

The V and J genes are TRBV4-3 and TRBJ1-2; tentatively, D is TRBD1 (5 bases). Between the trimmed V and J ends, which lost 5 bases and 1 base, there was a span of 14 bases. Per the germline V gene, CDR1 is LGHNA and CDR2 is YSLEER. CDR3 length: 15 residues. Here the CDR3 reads CASSDTPGYNYGYTF. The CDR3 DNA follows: TGCGCCAGCAGCGACACCCCAGGGTATAACTATGGCTACACCTTC.

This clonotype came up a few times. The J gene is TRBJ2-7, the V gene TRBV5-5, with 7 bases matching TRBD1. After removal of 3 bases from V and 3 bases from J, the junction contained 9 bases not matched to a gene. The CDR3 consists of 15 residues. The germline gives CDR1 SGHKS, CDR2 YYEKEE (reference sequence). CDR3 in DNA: TGTGCCAGCAGCTCTCGGACAGGATTCTTCTACGAGCAGTACTTC. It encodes CASSSRTGFFYEQYF.